This paragraph covers one T cell receptor (beta chain) sequence. The sample belongs to a study of blood T cell repertoires in COVID-19. As for the study in general: COVID-19 samples from acute and convalescent phases originated in the United States, Italy and Spain. The cDNA or gDNA used as material had been derived from T cells, B-cell-depleted T cells, or PBMCs.

The ends were cut back, 7 bases at V and 9 bases at J, with 13 bases in the middle. Germline V gene data show CDR1 as MNHEY and CDR2 as SVGAGI. The CDR3 length is 13 residues. In the source study's methods: Reference gene primer amplification yielded estimated nucleated cell counts. Assay: immunoSEQ multiplex PCR; the TCRdb copy retains only in-frame clones and omits some. The DNA was the basis for D and trimming; V, J and clone size are from that table. The profile shows 150,000 to 200,000 clones, approximately 90% of them singletons. Material: peripheral blood. The rearrangement joins TRBV6-5 to TRBJ1-6; D ambiguous. The sequence was obtained from a man in his forties or fifties with active or convalescent COVID-19. As DNA, the CDR3 is TGTGCCAGCAACGTCAGCGGACGTTCACCCCTCCACTTT. It translates to CASNVSGRSPLHF.